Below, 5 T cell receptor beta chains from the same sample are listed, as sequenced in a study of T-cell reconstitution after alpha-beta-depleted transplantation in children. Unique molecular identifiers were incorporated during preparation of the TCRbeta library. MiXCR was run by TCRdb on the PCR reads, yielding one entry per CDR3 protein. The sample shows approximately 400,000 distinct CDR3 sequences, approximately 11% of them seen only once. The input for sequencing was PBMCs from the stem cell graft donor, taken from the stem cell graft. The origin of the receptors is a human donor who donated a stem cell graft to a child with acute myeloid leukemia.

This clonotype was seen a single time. CDR3 in amino acids: CASSPGTTTYEQYF. The DNA for the CDR3 is TGTGCCAGTAGCCCCGGGACTACGACATACGAGCAGTACTTC. The V and J genes are TRBV19 and TRBJ2-7; 7 nucleotides match TRBD2. This CDR3 contains 14 residues. Germline V CDR1 and CDR2: LNHDA, SQIVND (reference sequence). Trimming cost V 6 bases and J 4 bases; bases outside gene matches: 9.

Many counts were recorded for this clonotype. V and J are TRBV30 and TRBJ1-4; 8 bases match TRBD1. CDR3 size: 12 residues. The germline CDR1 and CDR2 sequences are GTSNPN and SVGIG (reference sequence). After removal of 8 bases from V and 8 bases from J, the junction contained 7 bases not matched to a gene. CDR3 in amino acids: CAGQGREEKLFF. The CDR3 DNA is TGTGCCGGACAGGGACGTGAGGAAAAACTGTTTTTT.

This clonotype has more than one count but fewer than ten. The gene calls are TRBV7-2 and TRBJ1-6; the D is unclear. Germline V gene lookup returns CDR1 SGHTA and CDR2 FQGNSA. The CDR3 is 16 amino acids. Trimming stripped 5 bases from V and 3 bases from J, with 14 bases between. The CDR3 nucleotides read TGTGCCAGCAGCCTTCGATGGACTGGCTATAATTCACCCCTCCACTTT. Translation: CASSLRWTGYNSPLHF.

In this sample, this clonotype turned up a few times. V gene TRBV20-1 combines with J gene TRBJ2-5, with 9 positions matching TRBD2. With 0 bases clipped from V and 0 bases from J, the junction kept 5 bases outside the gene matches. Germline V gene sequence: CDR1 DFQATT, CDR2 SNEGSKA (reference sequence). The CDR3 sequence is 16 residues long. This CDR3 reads CSARDLLAGNQETQYF. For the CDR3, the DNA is TGCAGTGCTAGAGATCTCCTAGCGGGGAACCAAGAGACCCAGTACTTC.

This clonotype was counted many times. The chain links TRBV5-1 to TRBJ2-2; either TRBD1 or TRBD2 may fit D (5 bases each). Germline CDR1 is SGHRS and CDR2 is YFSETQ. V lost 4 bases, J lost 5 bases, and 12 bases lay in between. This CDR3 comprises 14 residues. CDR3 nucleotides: TGCGCCAGCAGCCCCCCGGGACGGACCGGGGAGCTGTTTTTT. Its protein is CASSPPGRTGELFF. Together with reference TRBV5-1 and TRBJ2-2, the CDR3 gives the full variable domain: KAGVTQTPRYLIKTRGQQVTLSCSPISGHRSVSWYQQTPGQGLQFLFEYFSETQRNKGNFPGRFSGRQFSNSRSEMNVSTLELGDSALYLCASSPPGRTGELFFGEGSRLTVL.